Below are 9 T cell receptor beta chains sequenced from a single sample in a study of blood T cell repertoires in COVID-19. Repertoires were generated with immunoSEQ multiplex PCR, while TCRdb's copy carries only in-frame clones and drops some. Of about 160,000 clones in the sample, approximately 91% are singletons; the top ten hold about 2%. The material sequenced was peripheral blood. These receptors were taken from a man aged 18-30 years with acute or convalescent COVID-19.

This sequence joins TRBV5-6 and TRBJ1-2; D is unresolved. Germline lookup yields CDR1 SGHDT and CDR2 YYEEEE. This CDR3 is built from 12 residues. The V end lost 3 bases, the J end lost 13 bases, and 16 bases lay between the germline ends. CDR3 region: CASSYQTPAITF. In DNA form, the CDR3 reads TGTGCCAGCAGCTACCAGACACCGGCTATCACCTTC.

The chain employs TRBV9 and TRBJ2-5; 8 bases match TRBD2. The V gene's germline CDR1 is SGDLS and CDR2 YYNGEE. V dropped 0 bases and J dropped 4; count of bases not matched to a gene: 5. CDR3 length: 15 amino acids. The CDR3 loop is CASSVETGGPETQYF. CDR3 DNA: TGTGCCAGCAGCGTAGAAACGGGAGGGCCAGAGACCCAGTACTTC.

V gene TRBV30 combines with J gene TRBJ1-1; D is perhaps TRBD1 (6 bases). V was trimmed by 3 bases and J by 1 base, leaving 21 bases between them. Per the germline V gene, CDR1 is GTSNPN and CDR2 is SVGIG (reference sequence). This CDR3 region has 17 residues. CDR3 protein: CAWSDPGGAGPNTEAFF. The CDR3 coding sequence is TGTGCCTGGAGCGACCCCGGGGGGGCAGGGCCGAACACTGAAGCTTTCTTT. The full variable domain, in which reference TRBV30 and TRBJ1-1 provide the parts outside the CDR3, is SQTIHQWPATLVQPVGSPLSLECTVEGTSNPNLYWYRQAAGRGLQLLFYSVGIGQISSEVPQNLSASRPQDRQFILSSKKLLLSDSGFYLCAWSDPGGAGPNTEAFFGQGTRLTVV.

This chain links TRBV3-1 (or the pseudogene TRBV3-2) with TRBJ2-1; 9 nucleotides align to TRBD2. The length of the CDR3 is 16 residues. V trimming: 5 bases; J trimming: 7 bases; junction bases outside the gene matches: 12. CDR1 is LGHDT and CDR2 is YNNKEL in the germline V gene (reference sequence). The CDR3 sequence is CASSSRSSGSGNEQFF. The CDR3 nucleotides read TGTGCCAGCAGCTCCCGAAGTAGCGGGAGCGGGAATGAGCAGTTCTTC.

There are a few counts of this clone. V usage is TRBV7-9 and J usage is TRBJ1-2; 10 nucleotides line up with TRBD1. The CDR3 covers 14 residues. V trimming: 5 bases; J trimming: 4 bases; junction bases outside the gene matches: 4. Per germline, CDR1 SEHNR and CDR2 FQNEAQ (reference sequence). The DNA for the CDR3 is TGTGCCAGCAGCGGACAGGGGGAAGGCTATGGCTACACCTTC. Protein sequence: CASSGQGEGYGYTF.

The chain uses TRBV5-1 and TRBJ2-7; D not resolved. The CDR3 is 15 residues long. Germline CDR1 reads SGHRS; CDR2 reads YFSETQ. V gave up 1 base and J gave up 2 bases, with 13 bases separating them. Written as DNA, the CDR3 is TGCGCCAGCAGCTTGACAGTAGTAAACACCTACGAGCAGTACTTC. Its translation is CASSLTVVNTYEQYF.

The chain couples TRBV5-4 to TRBJ2-6, with 14 bases fitting TRBD2. In germline, CDR1 is SGHNT, CDR2 YYREEE (reference sequence). The V segment lost 4 bases and the J segment 0 bases; nucleotides outside the gene matches: 6. The CDR3 is 19 residues long. The DNA of the CDR3 is TGTGCCAGCAGCGGTGGACTAGCGGGAGGTCTCTCTGGGGCCAACGTCCTGACTTTC. Translated: CASSGGLAGGLSGANVLTF.

This clone was seen once. This chain uses TRBV5-1 with TRBJ2-7, with 9 bases identical to TRBD1. The germline gives CDR1 SGHRS, CDR2 YFSETQ. J lost 2 bases, V lost 1 base, and 1 base had no gene match. The CDR3 loop spans 14 amino acids. The CDR3 spells CASSLRQGAYEQYF. The CDR3 nucleotides read TGCGCCAGCAGCTTGAGACAGGGGGCCTACGAGCAGTACTTC.

This clone was recorded once. V and J are TRBV9 and TRBJ2-1; 7 bases map to TRBD2. The CDR3 contains 15 residues. Germline CDR1 reads SGDLS; CDR2 reads YYNGEE. With V trimmed by 0 bases and J by 15 bases, 15 bases remained unmatched. The CDR3 reads CASSVEPQGEGRRFF. The CDR3 bases are TGTGCCAGCAGCGTAGAACCTCAAGGGGAGGGTAGGCGGTTCTTC.